This TCR beta chain appears in the sequencing data of a study of CXCR3-negative and CXCR3-positive naive CD8 T cells. Study results and caveats: Similar TRBV-TRBJ usage characterized naive CXCR3-negative and CXCR3-positive cells; memory cells differed.

UMI-tagged TRB cDNA libraries were built via 5' RACE. TCRdb reanalyzed the 5' RACE reads and collapses them to one entry per CDR3 protein, without DNA. Recorded for this sample: 130,000 or so distinct CDR3 sequences. With respect to this clonotype: The antigen is not known.

Germline V gene data show CDR1 as KGHDR and CDR2 as SFDVKD. The CDR3 is made up of 17 amino acids. Sorts performed in triplicate captured hundreds of thousands of cells each from every CD8+ T cell subset. Naive CD8+ T cells were CD45RO-CCR7+CD27+CD95-. The sequence was obtained from a human donor in good health. Some clones in this sample may be carry-over from other donors' samples. The chain uses TRBV24-1 and TRBJ2-1. Specimen: naive CXCR3- CD8+ T cells from blood. Subset in this sample: CD45RO-CCR7+CD27+CD95- naive CD8+ T cells lacking CXCR3 (TNR3-). CDR3 in amino acids: CATSDLVGGSSYNEQFF.